The clone carrying this T cell receptor beta chain was detected ten times or more. What it binds is not known. The sample originates from a study of T cells in Graves' hyperthyroidism and ophthalmopathy. Graves' hyperthyroidism showing no ophthalmopathy progression within 18 months was considered stable. The PBMCs were sourced from fresh peripheral blood (about 9.7 ml). The study, taken as a whole, reports: Most thyroid-expanded clonotypes above 0.001 were also found in blood.

There are 16 residues in the CDR3. V dropped 3 bases and J dropped 8; count of bases not matched to a gene: 12. TCR beta CDR3 region amplification was performed from RNA transcripts. When the TCR CDR3 underwent first-round RT-PCR, the HTBI primer set was used. TCRdb redid the calling of the multiplex PCR reads with MiXCR, one entry per CDR3 protein. The sample yields around 800,000 distinct CDR3 sequences, roughly 40% seen once. This TCR came from a man aged 18 to 29 with Graves' hyperthyroidism. The source material was blood. This chain uses TRBV12-3 or TRBV12-4 with TRBJ1-4; 7 bases are shared with TRBD1. Here the CDR3 DNA reads TGTGCCAGCAGTTTTACGGGGACAGTGACCTTGGAAAAACTGTTTTTT. This gives the protein CASSFTGTVTLEKLFF.